The 22 T cell receptor beta chains in this list originate from one sample, sequenced in a study of patients and donors after allogeneic stem cell transplantation. MiXCR was run by TCRdb on the RT-PCR reads, yielding one entry per CDR3 protein. The sample has approximately 140,000 distinct CDR3 sequences; about a third are singletons. The sequenced material came from blood, either unsorted or a sorted T cell fraction (not recorded which). The receptors come from a human donor who was either an allogeneic HSCT recipient or a stem cell or donor lymphocyte infusion donor (not recorded which). It is not recorded whose cells these are; they may come from a transplant donor.

The chain uses TRBV20-1 and TRBJ1-1, with 11 bases lining up with TRBD1. V dropped 0 bases and J dropped 5; count of bases not matched to a gene: 11. The germline V gene has CDR1 DFQATT and CDR2 SNEGSKA (reference sequence). The CDR3 is made up of 17 amino acids. The CDR3 reads CSARDYYGTGGGTEAFF. CDR3 coding DNA: TGCAGTGCTAGAGATTATTACGGGACAGGGGGTGGGACTGAAGCTTTCTTT.

This clonotype was picked up a small number of times. The chain uses TRBV12-3 or TRBV12-4 and TRBJ2-2; D unresolved. The CDR3 consists of 17 residues. V was shortened by 5 bases and J by 0 bases, with 16 bases between the two germline ends. The CDR3 loop reads CASSPPGSSANTGELFF. The CDR3 coding sequence is TGTGCCAGCAGTCCCCCCGGCAGCTCCGCGAACACCGGGGAGCTGTTTTTT.

The V gene is TRBV4-3, the J gene TRBJ2-5; D call uncertain. CDR1 is LGHNA and CDR2 is YSLEER in the germline V gene. V lost 4 bases and J 2 bases, leaving 14 bases between the germline ends. The CDR3 runs 15 residues. The chain's CDR3 is CASSRDGRTQETQYF. The CDR3, as DNA: TGCGCCAGCAGCCGAGATGGCAGAACGCAAGAGACCCAGTACTTC.

J is TRBJ1-2 and V is TRBV4-2; no firm D call. This CDR3 is built from 14 residues. V lost 3 bases to trimming and J lost 1 base, with 9 bases between them. The germline V gene encodes CDR1 LGHNA and CDR2 YNFKEQ. The CDR3 sequence is CASSQPQINYGYTF. For the CDR3, the DNA is TGTGCCAGCAGCCAGCCCCAGATTAACTATGGCTACACCTTC.

This clonotype showed up just a few times. The gene calls are TRBV12-3 or TRBV12-4 and TRBJ1-1; D not certain. Trimming took off 1 base at V and 0 bases at J, with 15 bases between the two ends. The CDR3 is made up of 17 amino acids. The DNA for the CDR3 is TGTGCCAGCAGTTTAGAACCGTCTGGTCAGGTGAACACTGAAGCTTTCTTT. It yields the protein CASSLEPSGQVNTEAFF.

This clonotype has more than one count but fewer than ten. The V gene is TRBV18, the J gene TRBJ1-4, with D perhaps TRBD1 (5 bases). This CDR3 has 13 residues. Germline V gives CDR1 KGHSH, CDR2 LQKENI. Between the trimmed V and J ends, which lost 2 bases and 8 bases, there was a span of 9 bases. The CDR3 nucleotides read TGTGCCAGCTCACCAGGGGCCGGGGAAAAACTGTTTTTT. Translation gives CASSPGAGEKLFF.

The rearrangement uses TRBV27 and TRBJ1-1; the D is unclear. Trimming took off 6 bases at V and 5 bases at J, with 13 bases between the two ends. Germline loops: CDR1 MNHEY, CDR2 SMNVEV (reference sequence). This CDR3 has 13 amino acids. CDR3 protein: CASRGLGRTEAFF. The CDR3 DNA follows: TGTGCCAGCAGAGGTTTGGGTCGGACTGAAGCTTTCTTT.

The rearrangement uses TRBV20-1 and TRBJ1-3; D might be TRBD1 (5 bases). V was trimmed by 6 bases and J by 6 bases, leaving 15 bases between them. Germline V lookup: CDR1 DFQATT, CDR2 SNEGSKA (reference sequence). The CDR3 length is 13 residues. Here the CDR3 reads CSAGGESVNTIYF. The DNA for the CDR3 is TGCAGTGCCGGAGGGGAATCGGTAAACACCATATATTTT.

V and J are TRBV10-2 and TRBJ2-7; the D gene could be TRBD1 or TRBD2 (5 bases each). Per the germline V gene, CDR1 is WSHSY and CDR2 is SAAADI. V lost 1 base to trimming and J lost 0 bases, with 7 bases between them. The length of the CDR3 is 14 residues. The CDR3 sequence is CASSEWGISYEQYF. CDR3 sequence (DNA): TGCGCCAGCAGTGAGTGGGGGATCTCCTACGAGCAGTACTTC.

V is TRBV12-3 or TRBV12-4 and J is TRBJ1-6, with 9 bases fitting TRBD1. This CDR3 has 14 amino acids. V was clipped by 5 bases and J by 10 bases; unmatched bases: 6. The CDR3 region is CASSGRTGVSPLHF. The CDR3 DNA sequence: TGTGCCAGCAGTGGACGGACAGGGGTCTCACCCCTCCACTTT.

The CDR3 DNA sequence: TGCAGCGTTGAAGATCCGAGACTCCCATCCTACGAGCAGTACGTC. It is translated as CSVEDPRLPSYEQYV. The rearrangement joins TRBV29-1 to TRBJ2-7; the D is unclear. The V end lost 0 bases, the J end lost 1 base, and 13 bases lay between the germline ends. The CDR3 loop spans 15 amino acids. Germline V gene data show CDR1 as SQVTM and CDR2 as ANQGSEA.

V is TRBV20-1 and J is TRBJ1-5; D ambiguous. V lost 0 bases to trimming and J lost 3 bases, with 12 bases between them. The germline gives CDR1 DFQATT, CDR2 SNEGSKA (reference sequence). This CDR3 comprises 15 residues. The CDR3 coding sequence is TGCAGTGCTAGAGATACACATCCCACCAATCAGCCCCAGCATTTT. The encoded protein is CSARDTHPTNQPQHF.

This clonotype has just a few counts. The rearrangement uses TRBV29-1 and TRBJ1-4; no definite D call. Germline CDR1 SQVTM, CDR2 ANQGSEA. The CDR3 sequence is 13 residues long. The V and J ends lost 7 bases and 8 bases respectively, with 17 bases between them. This CDR3 is CSARTGPEEKLFF. The CDR3 region has the DNA TGCAGCGCCCGGACCGGGCCCGAAGAAAAACTGTTTTTT.

The chain recombines TRBV28 with TRBJ1-5; D unresolved. Germline V gene sequence: CDR1 MDHEN, CDR2 SYDVKM. The V end was cut by 1 base, the J end by 4 bases, with 11 bases between. This CDR3 is 15 amino acids long. The DNA for the CDR3 is TGTGCCAGCAGTTTATATAGTCCCGGTAATCAGCCCCAGCATTTT. It yields the protein CASSLYSPGNQPQHF.

For the CDR3, the DNA is TGTGCCAGCAGCCAAGTGGCGGGATGGGCAGATACGCAGTATTTT. It codes for CASSQVAGWADTQYF. The V gene is TRBV3-1, the J gene TRBJ2-3; a possible D gene is TRBD2 (6 bases). This CDR3 region has 15 residues. The germline V and J ends were trimmed by 1 base and 4 bases, with 12 bases remaining between them. CDR1 and CDR2 (germline): LGHDT, YNNKEL (reference sequence).

The CDR3 region is CASYLMGNTEAFF. In DNA form, the CDR3 reads TGTGCCAGCTACCTCATGGGAAACACTGAAGCTTTCTTT. This chain links TRBV12-3 or TRBV12-4 with TRBJ1-1; D is unresolved. Trimming shortened V by 8 bases and J by 2 bases, and 12 bases separated the two germline ends. This CDR3 has 13 residues.

Only a few counts were recorded for this clonotype. The rearrangement uses TRBV20-1 and TRBJ1-5; no firm D call. The CDR3 extends over 11 amino acids. Germline CDR1 and CDR2: DFQATT and SNEGSKA (reference sequence). V was shortened by 6 bases and J by 7 bases, with 10 bases between the two germline ends. For the CDR3, the DNA is TGCAGTGCCCGGGGTGGGCAGCCCCAGCATTTT. Amino acid sequence: CSARGGQPQHF.

The chain uses TRBV21-1 and TRBJ1-2. TRBV21-1 counts as a pseudogene. The length of the CDR3 is 14 residues. As DNA, the CDR3 is TGTGCCAGCAGCAAATCGGGAGGGCGCTATGGCTACACCTTC. Residues: CASSKSGGRYGYTF.

The J gene is TRBJ1-6, the V gene TRBV6-2 or TRBV6-3; weak D call: TRBD1 (5 bases). V was clipped by 2 bases and J by 7 bases, with 15 bases between them. The germline V gene has CDR1 MNHEY and CDR2 SVGEGT. The CDR3 is 16 amino acids. The CDR3 DNA follows: TGTGCCAGCAGTTACGGCGCGTGGGGCGGGAATTCACCCCTCCACTTT. Translating it yields CASSYGAWGGNSPLHF.

This clonotype turned up a few times. The V call is TRBV4-2, the J call TRBJ1-5; D not resolved. Germline CDR1 LGHNA, CDR2 YNFKEQ. The CDR3 contains 16 residues. V shed 0 bases and J shed 0 bases, with 9 bases lying between them. Here the CDR3 DNA reads TGTGCCAGCAGCCAAGACCACAGCTATAGCAATCAGCCCCAGCATTTT. Translated, it gives CASSQDHSYSNQPQHF.

In the case of this clonotype: The germline gene is not matched at one end of the junction; a read error may be the cause. The chain carries TRBV12-3 or TRBV12-4 and TRBJ1-6; D is undetermined. This CDR3 is 15 amino acids long. CDR3: CASRSQVLFNSPIHF. The CDR3 nucleotides read TGTGCCAGCCGCTCCCAGGTTTTATTTAATTCACCCATCCACTTT.

This clonotype was recorded at least ten times. The genes are TRBV15 and TRBJ1-4; D possibly corresponds to TRBD1 (5 bases). Germline V lookup: CDR1 LNHNV, CDR2 YYDKDF (reference sequence). This CDR3 has 15 amino acids. The V and J ends lost 2 bases and 8 bases respectively, with 15 bases between them. The CDR3, as DNA: TGTGCCACCAGCAGAACGGGACGAGACGCCGAAAAACTGTTTTTT. Protein: CATSRTGRDAEKLFF.